This T cell receptor beta chain emerged from a study of OX40 agonist ivuxolimab in advanced cancers. Study-level background: Ivuxolimab is an agonistic anti-OX40 (CD134) antibody, and patients were treated with it. Partial responses occurred in Three dose-escalation patients, one with hepatocellular carcinoma and two with cutaneous melanoma. Findings and caveats of the study: Circulating CD4+ and CD8+ T cells showed clonal expansion by week 6 at 0.1 to 3.0 mg/kg. Those patients achieving a partial response at 0.1-3.0 mg/kg showed among the lowest clonal expansion.

Measured with immunoSEQ multiplex PCR; TCRdb has only the in-frame clones, and not every one. This sample has around 62,000 clones, with roughly 80% found just once. Germline V lookup: CDR1 LNHDA, CDR2 SQIVND (reference sequence). This CDR3 is 15 amino acids long. The V end was cut by 8 bases, the J end by 4 bases, with 17 bases between. On this clone itself: What it binds is unknown.

The J gene is TRBJ2-2, the V gene TRBV19; TRBD2 might be the D (5 bases). The sample in question was CD4+ or CD8+ T cells sorted from blood, obtained in a trial of the OX40 agonist ivuxolimab. This sequence was found in an adult with an advanced solid tumor such as melanoma, head and neck, liver or kidney cancer. The CDR3 loop reads CASSDPGWSTGELFF. The CDR3 bases are TGTGCCAGTTCGGATCCGGGGTGGTCCACCGGGGAGCTGTTTTTT.